The 13 T cell receptor beta chains below come from one sample, sequenced in a study of T cells in Graves' hyperthyroidism and ophthalmopathy. Amplification yielded TCR beta CDR3 regions, with RNA transcripts as the source. Using the HTBI primer set, a first-round RT-PCR was run on the TCR CDR3. TCRdb analysed the multiplex PCR reads with MiXCR anew, one entry per CDR3 protein. The table has approximately 570,000 distinct CDR3 sequences, just under 20% seen once. Sequencing was done on a sample of blood. The receptors originated from a man between 40 and 49 years old with Graves' ophthalmopathy.

This clonotype was detected a few times. The chain has TRBV12-3 or TRBV12-4 and TRBJ1-5; TRBD1 might be the D (5 bases). V gave up 6 bases and J gave up 2 bases, with 11 bases separating them. The CDR3 sequence is 14 residues long. Here the CDR3 reads CASRGGTGNQPQHF. The CDR3 bases are TGTGCCAGCAGGGGGGGGACGGGCAATCAGCCCCAGCATTTT.

The table lists this clonotype with many counts. The J gene is TRBJ2-7, the V gene TRBV28, with D possibly being TRBD1 (6 bases). The V end was cut by 8 bases, the J end by 5 bases, with 10 bases between. Germline lookup yields CDR1 MDHEN and CDR2 SYDVKM. This CDR3 has 11 amino acids. CDR3 sequence reads: CASLGADEQYF. CDR3 in DNA: TGTGCCAGCTTGGGGGCCGACGAGCAGTACTTC.

Many counts were recorded for this clonotype. CDR3 nucleotide sequence: TGTGCCAGCACCGACCACTCTGGAAACACCATATATTTT. Amino acid sequence: CASTDHSGNTIYF. The J gene is TRBJ1-3, the V gene TRBV3-1; D is ambiguous. Trimming cost V 7 bases and J 0 bases, with 7 bases left between them. The CDR3 has 13 residues. Germline values: CDR1 LGHDT, CDR2 YNNKEL (reference sequence).

J is TRBJ1-2 and V is TRBV6-1; D is perhaps TRBD1 (6 bases). The V gene's germline CDR1 is MNHNS and CDR2 SASEGT. Between the trimmed V and J ends, which lost 7 bases and 4 bases, there was a span of 13 bases. This CDR3 is built from 13 residues. CDR3 coding DNA: TGTGCCAGCACGAAGGGGGGGAGCTATGGCTACACCTTC. It codes for CASTKGGSYGYTF.

This clonotype was found a few times. This chain connects TRBV5-1 to TRBJ2-5; D is uncertain. Between the trimmed V and J ends, which lost 0 bases and 4 bases, there was a span of 13 bases. The CDR3 runs 15 residues. Germline lookup yields CDR1 SGHRS and CDR2 YFSETQ. This chain's CDR3 is CASSLETLPGETQYF. The CDR3 coding sequence is TGCGCCAGCAGCTTGGAGACCCTCCCGGGAGAGACCCAGTACTTC.

This clonotype was seen repeatedly, ten times or more. The rearrangement joins TRBV27 to TRBJ2-1; no clear D. Germline V gives CDR1 MNHEY, CDR2 SMNVEV (reference sequence). Trimming removed 0 bases from V and 5 bases from J, with 20 bases in between. CDR3 size: 18 residues. The CDR3 DNA sequence: TGTGCCAGCAGTTTATCGATTGCTCCTCGCGCTCCTGACAATGAGCAGTTCTTC. It yields the protein CASSLSIAPRAPDNEQFF.

This clonotype was counted a few times. The V gene is TRBV7-8, the J gene TRBJ1-6; 8 nucleotides align to TRBD1. The germline V gene has CDR1 SGHVS and CDR2 FQNEAQ. With V trimmed by 3 bases and J by 5 bases, 9 bases remained unmatched. This CDR3 spans 17 amino acids. In DNA form, the CDR3 reads TGTGCCAGCAGCTTCAGCAGGGGGCCGACTAATAATTCACCCCTCCACTTT. Its protein product is CASSFSRGPTNNSPLHF. The full variable domain, with the rest looked up from reference TRBV7-8 and TRBJ1-6, is GAGVSQSPRYKVAKRGQDVALRCDPISGHVSLFWYQQALGQGPEFLTYFQNEAQLDKSGLPSDRFFAERPEGSVSTLKIQRTQQEDSAVYLCASSFSRGPTNNSPLHFGNGTRLTVT.

The rearrangement links TRBV6-5 to TRBJ2-7; TRBD2 matches at 7 bases. Trimming took 0 bases from V and 0 from J; bases not matched to a gene: 14. Germline V gives CDR1 MNHEY, CDR2 SVGAGI. The CDR3 has 19 residues. The CDR3, as DNA: TGTGCCAGCAGTTACTCGGTTCCGGCAGGACGGACTAGCTCCTACGAGCAGTACTTC. Translating gives CASSYSVPAGRTSSYEQYF.

This rearrangement joins TRBV30 to TRBJ1-4; 7 bases align to TRBD1. The CDR3 runs 15 residues. Germline V gene data show CDR1 as GTSNPN and CDR2 as SVGIG (reference sequence). The trim removed 3 bases at V and 5 bases at J, leaving 9 bases unmatched. Here the CDR3 reads CAWRGPGTVNEKLFF. Here the CDR3 DNA reads TGTGCCTGGAGAGGCCCCGGGACAGTGAATGAAAAACTGTTTTTT.

Many counts were recorded for this clonotype. The chain is built from TRBV18 and TRBJ1-1; D uncertain. The CDR3 has 13 amino acids. V lost 8 bases and J lost 1, with 11 bases in between. Germline lookup yields CDR1 KGHSH and CDR2 LQKENI. Written as DNA, the CDR3 is TGTGCCAGCAGTCCCCATAAGAACACTGAAGCTTTCTTT. This gives the protein CASSPHKNTEAFF.

This clonotype was picked up a small number of times. V and J are TRBV7-8 and TRBJ1-1; 10 bases line up with TRBD1. The CDR3 length is 18 residues. Germline-derived CDR1 and CDR2 are SGHVS and FQNEAQ. Trimming at V came to 2 bases and at J to 2 bases, leaving 11 bases not matched to a gene. The CDR3 DNA reads as TGTGCCAGCAGCTTATTTGTCCGACAGGGGGCCGGCAACACTGAAGCTTTCTTT. Translating gives CASSLFVRQGAGNTEAFF.

This clonotype has a handful of counts. The chain couples TRBV6-1 to TRBJ2-2, with D perhaps matching TRBD1 (5 bases). The germline gives CDR1 MNHNS, CDR2 SASEGT. The CDR3 runs to 15 residues. The V end lost 5 bases, the J end lost 2 bases, and 12 bases lay between the germline ends. CDR3 coding DNA: TGTGCCAGCAGTCCGGCCCAGGGTAACACCGGGGAGCTGTTTTTT. It codes for CASSPAQGNTGELFF.

This clonotype was seen many times. The gene calls are TRBV12-3 or TRBV12-4 and TRBJ1-2; D gene ambiguous. With 3 bases removed from V and 2 bases from J, the gap between germline ends came to 7 bases. The CDR3 contains 13 residues. CDR3: CASSLGNNYGYTF. CDR3 in DNA: TGTGCCAGCAGTTTGGGCAACAACTATGGCTACACCTTC.